The 3 T cell receptor beta chains given below trace back to one sample, sequenced in a study of human T cells and chemical hapten exposure. Whole blood that had not been fractionated was the source of extracted total RNA. Each CDR3 protein is one row after TCRdb ran MiXCR on the 5' RACE reads. The sample lists approximately 110,000 distinct CDR3 sequences; around 20% were seen once. The receptor set was obtained from a human donor in good health.

The V gene is TRBV7-9, the J gene TRBJ1-1, with D possibly being TRBD1 (5 bases). V shed 1 base and J shed 0 bases, with 9 bases lying between them. This CDR3 has 15 residues. Germline V CDR1 and CDR2: SEHNR, FQNEAQ (reference sequence). The CDR3 loop is CASSLGRGVNTEAFF. The CDR3 nucleotides are TGTGCCAGCAGCTTAGGGAGAGGGGTGAACACTGAAGCTTTCTTT.

In this sample, this clonotype turned up a few times. CDR3 in amino acids: CSVEGVKNIQYF. The CDR3 bases are TGCAGCGTTGAAGGGGTAAAAAACATTCAGTACTTC. This chain connects TRBV29-1 to TRBJ2-4; D gene unclear. Between the trimmed V and J ends, which lost 1 base and 4 bases, there was a span of 5 bases. The CDR3 loop spans 12 amino acids. Per germline, CDR1 SQVTM and CDR2 ANQGSEA.

This clonotype was counted a few times. The rearrangement links TRBV6-5 to TRBJ2-1, with no clear D. Between the trimmed V and J ends, which lost 6 bases and 6 bases, there was a span of 18 bases. The CDR3 runs to 15 residues. CDR1 MNHEY and CDR2 SVGAGI come from the germline V gene. The CDR3 nucleotides are TGTGCCAGCAGATCTGTCAGTCCACGCCTCAATGAGCAGTTCTTC. It is translated as CASRSVSPRLNEQFF.